The 28 T cell receptor beta chains listed next were all sequenced from one sample in a study of T-cell memory formation after mild COVID-19 (dated by TCRdb to about 2021). Library construction relied on 5' RACE. TCRdb shows the sequencer as Illumina NovaSeq 6000. TCRdb reanalyzed the raw reads on its own, using fastp at Q25 for trimming and MiXCR for clone calling, and kept in-frame beta chains. Rows matching on CDR3 protein sequence are summarized as one entry with the most common DNA and genes. Present in this sample are about 110,000 distinct CDR3 sequences, roughly an eighth of which were seen just once. The top ten hold around 30% of the sample. Sequenced material: PBMCs or a T cell subset sorted from them (not recorded which). These receptors came from an adult woman who had mild COVID-19 (a few samples of this study predate the infection). The sample titles of this study are shuffled in the database, so cell type and time point are left out; the donor was told from shared clones.

This clonotype is judged medium-sized. One end of the junction is discordant with germline, which a read error may explain. This chain joins TRBV11-2 and TRBJ2-5; D unresolved. Germline CDR1 and CDR2: SGHAT and FQNNGV. The CDR3 has 11 residues. CDR3 amino acids: CASSLGETQYF. CDR3 nucleotide sequence: TGTGCCAGCAGTTTAGGCGAGACCCAGTACTTC.

This clonotype was counted between two and nine times. The chain has TRBV29-1 and TRBJ1-1; D is uncertain. There are 13 residues in the CDR3. CDR1 SQVTM and CDR2 ANQGSEA come from the germline V gene. V was trimmed by 3 bases and J by 3 bases, leaving 11 bases between them. The CDR3 region has the DNA TGCAGCGTTGATCCACAGTCGCACACTGAAGCTTTCTTT. The encoded protein is CSVDPQSHTEAFF.

The V and J genes are TRBV7-2 and TRBJ1-1; 7 nucleotides line up with TRBD1. V gave up 6 bases and J gave up 4 bases; unmatched junction bases: 8. Looked up from germline, CDR1 is SGHTA and CDR2 is FQGNSA. There are 14 residues in the CDR3. CDR3 nucleotide sequence: TGTGCCAGCAGTCGAGGGGGCGCCGGCACTGAAGCTTTCTTT. Its translation is CASSRGGAGTEAFF.

This clonotype was picked up a small number of times. The genes are TRBV6-6 and TRBJ2-3, with 7 bases fitting TRBD2. This CDR3 spans 14 amino acids. V was clipped by 6 bases and J by 10 bases; unmatched bases: 13. In germline, CDR1 is MNHNY, CDR2 SVGAGI (reference sequence). The CDR3 nucleotides read TGTGCCAGCAGCATTACAGGACTAGATGGCCCGCAGTATTTT. Translation gives CASSITGLDGPQYF.

In its sample, this clonotype was seen a few times. This chain uses TRBV6-2 or TRBV6-3 with TRBJ2-7; the match to TRBD2 covers 10 bases. Germline V CDR1 and CDR2: MNHEY, SVGEGT. Trimming took 2 bases from V and 0 from J; bases not matched to a gene: 1. The CDR3 is 15 amino acids. The CDR3: CASSYTSGNSYEQYF. The CDR3 DNA reads as TGTGCCAGCAGTTACACTAGCGGGAACTCCTACGAGCAGTACTTC.

This chain uses TRBV7-2 with TRBJ2-5; maybe TRBD2 (5 bases). This CDR3 is 15 amino acids long. CDR1 and CDR2 (germline): SGHTA, FQGNSA. Trimming removed 0 bases at V and 4 bases at J, with 12 bases between. The CDR3 DNA reads TGTGCCAGCAGCTTAGCCTCACTAGATTCAGAGACCCAGTACTTC. Translation: CASSLASLDSETQYF.

The chain couples TRBV11-2 to TRBJ2-1; 7 bases are a match to TRBD2. Germline CDR1 reads SGHAT; CDR2 reads FQNNGV. The CDR3 contains 16 residues. V lost 1 base and J lost 3; bases outside the gene matches: 6. CDR3 nucleotides: TGTGCCAGCAGCTTAGGTGGGGCGGGAGACTACAATGAGCAGTTCTTC. Protein sequence: CASSLGGAGDYNEQFF.

This clonotype was seen a few times. The rearrangement joins TRBV4-3 to TRBJ2-1, with 8 nucleotides matching TRBD1. The germline V gene has CDR1 LGHNA and CDR2 YSLEER. J lost 9 bases, V lost 0 bases, and 10 bases had no gene match. The CDR3 length is 16 residues. The CDR3 spells CASSQDLSQGDVEQFF. CDR3 nucleotides: TGCGCCAGCAGCCAAGATTTGTCACAGGGGGATGTTGAGCAGTTCTTC.

This clonotype was recorded a few times. The J gene is TRBJ2-1, the V gene TRBV7-3, with a tentative D call TRBD2 (6 bases). CDR1 is SGHTA and CDR2 is FQGTGA in the germline V gene. The CDR3 is 14 amino acids. Trimming pared 5 bases from V and 8 bases from J, leaving 16 bases between. The CDR3 protein is CASSPTGGGHEQFF. In nucleotides, the CDR3 is TGTGCCAGCAGCCCGACCGGGGGAGGTCATGAGCAGTTCTTC.

The chain is built from TRBV12-3 or TRBV12-4 and TRBJ1-1; D is unclear. CDR3 length: 14 amino acids. Trimming left V 3 bases short and J 3 bases short, with 11 bases between. The CDR3 region is CASSFTLADTEAFF. In DNA, the CDR3 is TGTGCCAGCAGTTTTACCTTAGCGGACACTGAAGCTTTCTTT.

This clonotype has more than one count but fewer than ten. The chain couples TRBV4-3 to TRBJ2-7; tentative D call: TRBD2 (6 bases). V shed 0 bases and J shed 4 bases, with 13 bases lying between them. There are 15 residues in the CDR3. Germline loops: CDR1 LGHNA, CDR2 YSLEER. CDR3 in amino acids: CASSQDWRETYEQYF. The CDR3 region has the DNA TGCGCCAGCAGCCAAGATTGGAGGGAAACATACGAGCAGTACTTC.

In this sample, this clonotype turned up a few times. The V call is TRBV24-1, the J call TRBJ2-7, with a tentative D call TRBD1 (5 bases). This CDR3 region has 15 residues. CDR1 is KGHDR, CDR2 SFDVKD, per germline. With 3 bases removed from V and 3 bases from J, the gap between germline ends came to 14 bases. The chain's CDR3 is CATSDGALGLYEQYF. CDR3 sequence (DNA): TGTGCCACCAGTGATGGGGCTTTGGGGCTCTACGAGCAGTACTTC.

The sample holds many counts of this clonotype. The V and J genes are TRBV18 and TRBJ1-6; D may be TRBD1 (6 bases). V lost 3 bases and J lost 9, with 15 bases in between. Germline values: CDR1 KGHSH, CDR2 LQKENI. The CDR3 is 15 amino acids. In DNA, the CDR3 is TGTGCCAGCTCACCCACGGACGGGGGCGGTTCACCCCTCCACTTT. Amino acid sequence: CASSPTDGGGSPLHF. Full variable domain (missing parts from reference TRBV18 and TRBJ1-6): NAGVMQNPRHLVRRRGQEARLRCSPMKGHSHVYWYRQLPEEGLKFMVYLQKENIIDESGMPKERFSAEFPKEGPSILRIQQVVRGDSAAYFCASSPTDGGGSPLHFGNGTRLTVT.

Ten or more counts support this clonotype. This chain connects TRBV9 to TRBJ2-2; D remains ambiguous. The V gene lost 0 bases and the J gene lost 5 bases, with 8 bases spanning the gap. The germline CDR1 and CDR2 sequences are SGDLS and YYNGEE. This CDR3 contains 14 residues. Written as DNA, the CDR3 is TGTGCCAGCAGCGTAGCCTTGGCTACCGGGGAGCTGTTTTTT. It translates to CASSVALATGELFF.

With regard to this clonotype: The junction shows a germline mismatch at one end, possibly a read error. The V gene is TRBV4-1, the J gene TRBJ1-2; D remains unclear. This CDR3 is built from 15 residues. In germline, CDR1 is MGHRA, CDR2 YSYEKL. The CDR3 coding sequence is TGCGCCAGCAGACAAGGTAGCCGGGTCAACTATGGCTACACCTTC. Its protein product is CASRQGSRVNYGYTF.

The table lists this clonotype with many counts. The chain recombines TRBV30 with TRBJ2-7; D gene uncertain. Trimming removed 0 bases at V and 2 bases at J, with 2 bases between. Germline V gene data show CDR1 as GTSNPN and CDR2 as SVGIG (reference sequence). The CDR3 is made up of 11 amino acids. The CDR3 DNA reads TGTGCCTGGAGTGTAACCTACGAGCAGTACTTC. Encoded protein: CAWSVTYEQYF.

In its sample, this clonotype was seen a few times. The chain joins TRBV7-9 to TRBJ2-1; 8 bases map to TRBD2. Unmatched junction bases numbered 5, after V lost 5 bases and J lost 5 bases. The CDR3 is made up of 14 amino acids. Germline V gene lookup returns CDR1 SEHNR and CDR2 FQNEAQ (reference sequence). The CDR3 region is CASSAGLVNNEQFF. CDR3 DNA: TGTGCCAGCAGCGCGGGACTAGTCAACAATGAGCAGTTCTTC.

CDR3 DNA sequence: TGTGCCAGCAGCAAGCCGGGCCTCCGCGGCACTGAAGCTTTCTTT. It yields the protein CASSKPGLRGTEAFF. This chain uses TRBV7-8 with TRBJ1-1; no reliable D call. Germline assignment: CDR1 SGHVS and CDR2 FQNEAQ. The CDR3 runs 15 residues. V was shortened by 5 bases and J by 4 bases, with 17 bases between the two germline ends.

The chain is built from TRBV29-1 and TRBJ2-7, with D hard to call. This CDR3 region has 11 residues. Trimming took off 5 bases at V and 1 base at J, with 6 bases between the two ends. From germline, CDR1 is SQVTM and CDR2 ANQGSEA. CDR3 in DNA: TGCAGCGTTTCTGATTCCTACGAGCAGTACTTC. The encoded protein is CSVSDSYEQYF.

This clonotype was counted only a few times. V is TRBV6-5 and J is TRBJ1-1; D remains ambiguous. The V and J ends lost 6 bases and 4 bases respectively, with 12 bases between them. Germline V gene lookup returns CDR1 MNHEY and CDR2 SVGAGI. This CDR3 is built from 13 residues. CDR3 nucleotides: TGTGCCAGCAGAACCGAGCTTAGCACTGAAGCTTTCTTT. Translated, it gives CASRTELSTEAFF.

The gene calls are TRBV7-2 and TRBJ1-6; maybe TRBD1 (5 bases). The CDR3 is made up of 19 amino acids. CDR1 and CDR2 (germline): SGHTA, FQGNSA. V was clipped by 5 bases and J by 0 bases, with 20 bases between them. CDR3 nucleotides: TGTGCCAGCAGCCGACCCTTCAGGGACCCAGGCTCCTATAATTCACCCCTCCACTTT. The encoded protein is CASSRPFRDPGSYNSPLHF.

This clonotype was picked up a small number of times. J is TRBJ2-5 and V is TRBV27; a possible D gene is TRBD2 (5 bases). The CDR3 is 14 amino acids. V lost 5 bases and J lost 1, with 11 bases in between. Germline V lookup: CDR1 MNHEY, CDR2 SMNVEV (reference sequence). Here the CDR3 DNA reads TGTGCCAGCAGTCCGGCGGGCTTCCAAGAGACCCAGTACTTC. It is translated as CASSPAGFQETQYF.

This clonotype was observed a handful of times. The chain recombines TRBV13 with TRBJ2-7; D is perhaps TRBD1 (6 bases). The CDR3 is 15 residues long. The germline V gene encodes CDR1 PRHDT and CDR2 FYEKMQ (reference sequence). V was trimmed by 4 bases and J by 2 bases, leaving 15 bases between them. CDR3 nucleotides: TGTGCCAGCAGCTCCAATCTGGACAGCCCCTACGAGCAGTACTTC. Translation gives CASSSNLDSPYEQYF.

V is TRBV15 and J is TRBJ2-7; maybe TRBD1 (5 bases). Germline CDR1 reads LNHNV; CDR2 reads YYDKDF (reference sequence). The V gene lost 0 bases and the J gene lost 0 bases, with 9 bases spanning the gap. The CDR3 covers 15 residues. CDR3 nucleotide sequence: TGTGCCACCAGCAGAGAAAGGGGAAGCTCCTACGAGCAGTACTTC. It specifies CATSRERGSSYEQYF.

The chain recombines TRBV7-9 with TRBJ2-1; 11 nucleotides agree with TRBD1. The V gene end was trimmed by 1 base and the J gene end by 5 bases; junction bases not matched to a gene: 4. CDR3 length equals 16 residues. The V gene's germline CDR1 is SEHNR and CDR2 FQNEAQ (reference sequence). The CDR3 DNA is TGTGCCAGCAGCTTAGAAGGACAGGGGGCCGACAATGAGCAGTTCTTC. This encodes CASSLEGQGADNEQFF.

This chain connects TRBV12-3 or TRBV12-4 to TRBJ2-7; possible D gene TRBD2, 5 bases. V was trimmed by 1 base and J by 6 bases, leaving 10 bases between them. This CDR3 region has 13 residues. The CDR3 reads CASSLGGEGEQYF. CDR3 sequence (DNA): TGTGCCAGCAGTTTAGGGGGAGAGGGCGAGCAGTACTTC.

This clonotype came up a few times. V and J are TRBV4-1 and TRBJ1-1; a possible D gene is TRBD1 (6 bases). The CDR3 covers 16 residues. Trimming shortened V by 0 bases and J by 6 bases, and 17 bases separated the two germline ends. CDR1 and CDR2 (germline): MGHRA, YSYEKL. The CDR3 spells CASSQEDTGSYAEAFF. CDR3 nucleotides: TGCGCCAGCAGCCAAGAGGATACAGGGAGTTACGCTGAAGCTTTCTTT.

The rearrangement joins TRBV7-6 to TRBJ1-2, with D maybe TRBD1 (5 bases). Trimming removed 5 bases from V and 1 base from J, with 20 bases in between. CDR1 and CDR2 (germline): SGHVS, FNYEAQ. CDR3 length equals 17 residues. The CDR3 region has the DNA TGTGCCAGCAGCCTGACGACCGACAGTAACCTTAACTATGGCTACACCTTC. It translates to CASSLTTDSNLNYGYTF. The full variable domain, with the rest looked up from reference TRBV7-6 and TRBJ1-2, is GAGVSQSPRYKVTKRGQDVALRCDPISGHVSLYWYRQALGQGPEFLTYFNYEAQQDKSGLPNDRFSAERPEGSISTLTIQRTEQRDSAMYRCASSLTTDSNLNYGYTFGSGTRLTVV.